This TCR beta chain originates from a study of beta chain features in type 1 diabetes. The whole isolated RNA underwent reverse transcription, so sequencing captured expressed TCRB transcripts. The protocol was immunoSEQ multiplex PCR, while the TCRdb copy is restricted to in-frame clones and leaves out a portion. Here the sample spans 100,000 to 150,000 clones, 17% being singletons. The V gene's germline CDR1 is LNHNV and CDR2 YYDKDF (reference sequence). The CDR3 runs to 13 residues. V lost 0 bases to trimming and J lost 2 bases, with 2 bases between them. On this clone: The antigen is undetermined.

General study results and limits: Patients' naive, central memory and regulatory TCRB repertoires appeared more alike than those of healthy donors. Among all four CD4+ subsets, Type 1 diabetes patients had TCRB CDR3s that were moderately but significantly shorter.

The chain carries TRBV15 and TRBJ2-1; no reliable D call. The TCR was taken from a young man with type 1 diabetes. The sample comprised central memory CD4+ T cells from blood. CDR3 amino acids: CATSRDPYNEQFF. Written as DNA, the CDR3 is TGTGCCACCAGCAGAGATCCCTACAATGAGCAGTTCTTC.